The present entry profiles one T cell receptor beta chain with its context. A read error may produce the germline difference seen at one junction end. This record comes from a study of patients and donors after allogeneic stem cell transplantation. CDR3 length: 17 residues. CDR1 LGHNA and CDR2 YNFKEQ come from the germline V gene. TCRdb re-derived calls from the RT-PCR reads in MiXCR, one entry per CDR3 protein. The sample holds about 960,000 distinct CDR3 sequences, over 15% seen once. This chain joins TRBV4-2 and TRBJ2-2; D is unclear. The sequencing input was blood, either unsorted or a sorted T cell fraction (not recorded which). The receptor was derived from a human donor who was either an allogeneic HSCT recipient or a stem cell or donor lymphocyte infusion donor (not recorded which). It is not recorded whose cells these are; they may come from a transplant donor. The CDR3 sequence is CASSQASPALNTGELFF. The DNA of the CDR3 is TGTGCCAGCAGCCAAGCAAGTCCAGCGCTGAACACGGGGGAGCTGTTTTTT.